The clone carrying this TCR beta chain was found many times. Its antigen is unknown. MiXCR was run by TCRdb on the 5' RACE reads, yielding one entry per CDR3 protein. The sample includes 500,000 to 650,000 distinct CDR3 sequences, about 5.2% of them seen just once. This record comes from a study of CD8 T cells in ankylosing spondylitis. General observations from the study: Characteristic, it appeared, of ankylosing spondylitis blood was a TCR beta motif of eight or nine highly homologous variants. In reactive arthritis synovial fluid and blood, some motif variants had been reported before.

The CDR3 is 14 amino acids. Germline CDR1 is SGHTA and CDR2 is FQGNSA. With V trimmed by 5 bases and J by 3 bases, 4 bases remained unmatched. The TCR sequence derives from a male donor with ankylosing spondylitis. This chain connects TRBV7-2 to TRBJ2-1; 7 bases map to TRBD1. Sequences were obtained from blood, either unsorted or a sorted T cell fraction (not recorded which). CDR3 amino acids: CASSIRQGYNEQFF. The CDR3 coding sequence is TGTGCCAGCAGCATAAGACAGGGCTACAATGAGCAGTTCTTC.